These 5 T cell receptor beta chains originate from one sample sequenced in a study of cytomegalovirus exposure and HLA in healthy donors. Primers included in the PCR were 60 Vbeta and 13 Jbeta primers. The data were produced by immunoSEQ multiplex PCR, yet TCRdb's version contains in-frame clones alone and is incomplete. The data hold around 130,000 clones, with 81% observed a single time. Sequenced input: PBMCs. The receptors were gathered from a man in his late teens or twenties in good health and CMV-seronegative.

The chain has TRBV10-3 and TRBJ2-4; the match to TRBD1 covers 8 bases. J was trimmed by 4 bases and V by 4 bases; bases with no gene match: 9. Germline lookup yields CDR1 ENHRY and CDR2 SYGVKD. The CDR3 consists of 16 residues. The CDR3 protein is CAISGSRGLDKNIQYF. CDR3 bases: TGTGCCATCAGTGGTAGCAGGGGGCTGGATAAAAACATTCAGTACTTC.

This clone was detected a few times. The chain joins TRBV5-6 to TRBJ1-1; 7 nucleotides line up with TRBD1. Germline V gene lookup returns CDR1 SGHDT and CDR2 YYEEEE. This CDR3 comprises 12 residues. The junction had 6 bases not matched to a gene; V was cut back by 2 bases and J by 11 bases. CDR3 bases: TGTGCCAGCAGCTTTTGGACAGGCAATGCTTTCTTT. This translates into CASSFWTGNAFF. The full variable domain, its missing parts supplied by reference TRBV5-6 and TRBJ1-1, is DAGVTQSPTHLIKTRGQQVTLRCSPKSGHDTVSWYQQALGQGPQFIFQYYEEEERQRGNFPDRFSGHQFPNYSSELNVNALLLGDSALYLCASSFWTGNAFFGQGTRLTVV.

The chain joins TRBV29-1 to TRBJ1-2; maybe TRBD1 (5 bases). V was clipped by 5 bases and J by 8 bases, with 18 bases between them. The CDR3 sequence is 13 residues long. CDR1 is SQVTM and CDR2 is ANQGSEA in the germline V gene. For the CDR3, the DNA is TGCAGCGTTCCTCCGGAGGGGCGCAAAGGCTACACCTTC. Translation: CSVPPEGRKGYTF.

The chain carries TRBV9 and TRBJ1-2; a weak D match, TRBD1 (6 bases). The V end lost 4 bases, the J end lost 7 bases, and 14 bases lay between the germline ends. The length of the CDR3 is 13 residues. Germline V lookup: CDR1 SGDLS, CDR2 YYNGEE. This CDR3 reads CASSPRTEAGYTF. The CDR3 nucleotides are TGTGCCAGCAGCCCCCGGACAGAAGCTGGCTACACCTTC.

The chain uses TRBV6-5 and TRBJ1-2; TRBD1 might be the D (5 bases). Trimming cost V 5 bases and J 5 bases, with 15 bases left between them. CDR1 and CDR2 from the germline V gene are MNHEY and SVGAGI. This CDR3 has 14 amino acids. The CDR3 coding sequence is TGTGCCAGCAGTCCGGGTCAAAGGGGTTATGGCTACACCTTC. Protein: CASSPGQRGYGYTF.